This TCR beta chain was documented in a study of radiation and T cells in renal cell carcinoma. The time point: blood 4 weeks post-SBRT, at nephrectomy. Treatment defined: 15 Gy SBRT to primary tumor, nephrectomy 4 weeks later. The CDR3 length is 18 residues. The J segment lost 2 bases and the V segment lost 0 bases, leaving 6 bases of the junction unmatched. Germline V lookup: CDR1 SGHTA, CDR2 FQGNSA. Some clones are missing from TCRdb's copy, which holds only in-frame ones; the method was immunoSEQ multiplex PCR. The table lists some 150,000 clones, 75% to 90% of them singletons. The TCR was taken from a woman between 50 and 59 years old with renal cell carcinoma. The sequences come from blood, collected from a patient whose treatment included radiotherapy and nephrectomy. This chain links TRBV7-2 with TRBJ2-1, with 11 nucleotides matching TRBD2. Here the CDR3 DNA reads TGTGCCAGCAGCTTAGCGCGGGGTAGCGGGAGGGCCTACAATGAGCAGTTCTTC. Translated: CASSLARGSGRAYNEQFF.